The 24 T cell receptor beta chains below were found in one sample sequenced in a study of T cells expressing NK-cell markers. TCRdb reprocessed the 5' RACE reads and keeps a single row for each CDR3 protein, giving no DNA. This sample's table reports more than 90,000 distinct CDR3 sequences. Input material: blood T cells: a sorted CD56 or NKG2C T cell subset, CD4+ or CD8+ T cells, or bulk PBMC T cells (not recorded which). These receptors were taken from a woman aged 18-70 years in good health.

This sequence joins TRBV6-5 and TRBJ2-1; the D gene TCRdb calls, TRBD2, cannot be checked with no DNA. Germline CDR1 MNHEY, CDR2 SVGAGI. The CDR3 is 15 residues long. The CDR3: CASSYSTSGENERFF.

The V gene is TRBV12-3 or TRBV12-4, the J gene TRBJ2-5; the D call from TCRdb, TRBD2, cannot be confirmed without DNA. The CDR3 extends over 15 amino acids. This CDR3 is CASSRPTSDQETQYF.

The chain uses TRBV14 and TRBJ2-2. The CDR3 sequence is 13 residues long. The germline gives CDR1 SGHDN, CDR2 FVKESK. The CDR3: CASSQVNTGELFF.

The chain is built from TRBV5-1 and TRBJ2-5; TCRdb returns TRBD1, unconfirmable since there is no DNA. This CDR3 spans 13 amino acids. Germline V gene sequence: CDR1 SGHRS, CDR2 YFSETQ. This chain's CDR3 is CASSRTVQETQYF.

The genes are TRBV27 and TRBJ1-5; without DNA, the TCRdb call of TRBD1 cannot be checked. The germline CDR1 and CDR2 sequences are MNHEY and SMNVEV (reference sequence). The CDR3 totals 16 residues. The CDR3 here is CASSWAAGVGNQPQHF.

V is TRBV7-2 and J is TRBJ2-7; TCRdb names TRBD2, which stays unverified in the absence of DNA. Germline-derived CDR1 and CDR2 are SGHTA and FQGNSA. CDR3 length: 14 amino acids. The CDR3 protein is CASSPLAGADEQYF.

V is TRBV12-3 or TRBV12-4 and J is TRBJ2-5; TCRdb lists TRBD1, though no DNA is available to test this call. CDR3 length: 13 amino acids. The CDR3 region is CASREDSQETQYF.

The chain is built from TRBV25-1 and TRBJ2-4; without DNA, the TCRdb call of TRBD2 cannot be checked. CDR1 is MGHDK and CDR2 is SYGVNS in the germline V gene. CDR3 length: 15 residues. This CDR3 reads CASPLPARCFHIQYF.

V usage is TRBV14 and J usage is TRBJ2-3; TCRdb proposes TRBD2, but this gene call is untestable without DNA. The CDR3 sequence is 16 residues long. CDR1 and CDR2 from the germline V gene are SGHDN and FVKESK. CDR3 amino acids: CASSQVIAGGADTQYF.

The rearrangement links TRBV2 to TRBJ2-7; TCRdb reports TRBD2, a call that lacks DNA to check it against. Germline CDR1 reads SNHLY; CDR2 reads FYNNEI. The CDR3 spans 17 residues. The CDR3 here is CASSERGLAGVEHEQYF.

The chain recombines TRBV14 with TRBJ1-1. The CDR3 runs 15 residues. Germline V CDR1 and CDR2: SGHDN, FVKESK. CDR3 residues: CASSQGQFANTEAFF.

CDR3 region: CASSVDSQSGTGELFF. J is TRBJ2-2 and V is TRBV9. Germline CDR1 reads SGDLS; CDR2 reads YYNGEE. The CDR3 loop spans 16 amino acids.

The chain is built from TRBV9 and TRBJ2-7. Germline V gene lookup returns CDR1 SGDLS and CDR2 YYNGEE. The length of the CDR3 is 15 residues. CDR3 in amino acids: CASSVAPGATYEQYF. Full variable domain (missing parts from reference TRBV9 and TRBJ2-7): DSGVTQTPKHLITATGQRVTLRCSPRSGDLSVYWYQQSLDQGLQFLIQYYNGEERAKGNILERFSAQQFPDLHSELNLSSLELGDSALYFCASSVAPGATYEQYFGPGTRLTVT.

The CDR3 is CASSSGLADLTGQFF. The chain links TRBV5-6 to TRBJ2-1; lacking DNA, the TRBD2 call made by TCRdb goes unchecked. The germline V gene encodes CDR1 SGHDT and CDR2 YYEEEE. The CDR3 contains 15 residues.

The rearrangement links TRBV6-5 to TRBJ2-2; TCRdb's assignment of TRBD1 cannot be checked, as there is no DNA. The CDR3 is made up of 13 amino acids. Germline CDR1 and CDR2: MNHEY and SVGAGI. The CDR3 sequence: CASSFTGAGELFF.

The rearrangement links TRBV27 to TRBJ2-5; without DNA, the TCRdb call of TRBD1 cannot be checked. The CDR3 is 16 residues long. From germline, CDR1 is MNHEY and CDR2 SMNVEV (reference sequence). CDR3 sequence: CASSPRTGEVRETQYF.

The genes are TRBV4-3 and TRBJ2-3; lacking DNA, the TRBD2 call made by TCRdb goes unchecked. CDR1 and CDR2 (germline): LGHNA, YSLEER. The CDR3 is made up of 18 amino acids. The chain's CDR3 is CASSQEGLAGSPTDTQYF.

CDR3 protein: CASSQDLALADQETQYF. V is TRBV3-1 and J is TRBJ2-5; TCRdb lists TRBD2, though no DNA is available to test this call. There are 17 residues in the CDR3. The V gene's germline CDR1 is LGHDT and CDR2 YNNKEL (reference sequence).

The gene calls are TRBV7-8 and TRBJ1-5; TCRdb's D gene call, TRBD1, goes unchecked for lack of DNA. There are 17 residues in the CDR3. CDR1 SGHVS and CDR2 FQNEAQ come from the germline V gene. The CDR3 is CASSHPPKGKGNQPQHF.

V gene TRBV7-9 combines with J gene TRBJ2-3; the TCRdb call, TRBD1, lacks DNA for checking. The CDR3 is 17 residues long. CDR1 and CDR2 (germline): SEHNR, FQNEAQ (reference sequence). CDR3 amino acids: CASSQSGQGARTDTQYF. The variable domain in full, completed from reference TRBV7-9 and TRBJ2-3, reads DTGVSQNPRHKITKRGQNVTFRCDPISEHNRLYWYRQTLGQGPEFLTYFQNEAQLEKSRLLSDRFSAERPKGSFSTLEIQRTEQGDSAMYLCASSQSGQGARTDTQYFGPGTRLTVL.

The chain combines TRBV18 with TRBJ2-5; absent DNA, TCRdb's TRBD1 call cannot be checked. Germline lookup yields CDR1 KGHSH and CDR2 LQKENI. CDR3 length equals 14 residues. The CDR3: CASSPSGTEETQYF.

V gene TRBV10-1 combines with J gene TRBJ2-2; there is no DNA to check the TCRdb D call of TRBD1. Germline V gives CDR1 WNHNN, CDR2 SYGVQD (reference sequence). This CDR3 is 18 amino acids long. CDR3 sequence: CASSAWGGFSANTGELFF.

V gene TRBV15 combines with J gene TRBJ2-4; TCRdb's D gene call, TRBD2, goes unchecked for lack of DNA. CDR1 LNHNV and CDR2 YYDKDF come from the germline V gene (reference sequence). The CDR3 sequence is 14 residues long. The CDR3 protein is CATSRKGLADIQYF. The variable domain in full, with the rest retrieved from reference TRBV15 and TRBJ2-4, is DAMVIQNPRYQVTQFGKPVTLSCSQTLNHNVMYWYQQKSSQAPKLLFHYYDKDFNNEADTPDNFQSRRPNTSFCFLDIRSPGLGDTAMYLCATSRKGLADIQYFGAGTRLSVL.

V and J are TRBV12-3 or TRBV12-4 and TRBJ2-5. This CDR3 is built from 16 residues. The CDR3 sequence is CASTNHTNHPFGTQYF.